The 2 T cell receptor beta chains reported below all come from one sample, sequenced in a study of T cell changes during pregnancy in multiple sclerosis. Assay: immunoSEQ multiplex PCR; the TCRdb copy retains only in-frame clones and omits some. Found here are about 21,000 clones, approximately 90% of them singletons; the top ten hold 0.55% to 0.7%. The sequencing here drew on CD4+ T cells from peripheral blood mononuclear cells, taken in the third trimester of pregnancy. These receptors came from a female donor with multiple sclerosis, enrolled in a pregnancy study.

This clone came up once. The genes are TRBV18 and TRBJ1-1; TRBD1 matches at 7 bases. This CDR3 contains 16 residues. In germline, CDR1 is KGHSH, CDR2 LQKENI. The V and J ends lost 2 bases and 3 bases, in that order; junction bases with no gene match: 9. The CDR3 nucleotides are TGTGCCAGCTCACCAAGAACAGGGGACCTTGACACTGAAGCTTTCTTT. It translates to CASSPRTGDLDTEAFF.

The CDR3 sequence is CAIRTGGDGYTF. In nucleotides, the CDR3 is TGTGCCATCAGGACAGGGGGGGATGGCTACACCTTC. V is TRBV10-3 and J is TRBJ1-2; 9 nucleotides match TRBD1. After removal of 6 bases from V and 6 bases from J, the junction contained 2 bases not matched to a gene. Germline CDR1 and CDR2: ENHRY and SYGVKD. This CDR3 has 12 residues.